The clone carrying this TCR beta chain was seen more than once but under ten times. What it binds is unknown. The CDR3 runs 16 residues. CDR1 and CDR2 from the germline V gene are SGHTA and FQGNSA. J was trimmed by 3 bases and V by 2 bases; bases with no gene match: 10. Through a sample-barcoded 5' primer and a J-beta primer mix, a second PCR was run for roughly 6 to 11 cycles. A single record per CDR3 protein comes from TCRdb applying MiXCR to the 5' RACE reads. The sample gives fewer than 950,000 distinct CDR3 sequences, 53% of which show up once; around 41% is in the top ten. The data derive from a study of blood T cells in healthy people across ages. Study outcomes and limitations: Older age coincided with a roughly linear decline in TCR beta diversity per million T cells. Diversity figures derived from one million T cells were judged to underestimate the true value. Strong correlation linked observed beta diversity and percent naive T cells. The study found more naive CD4+ cells and higher diversity in long-lived than aged donors.

This chain uses TRBV7-2 with TRBJ2-7; the match to TRBD1 covers 7 bases. The TCR sequence derives from a man aged 80 or over in good health. The sequenced sample consisted of blood. The CDR3, as DNA: TGTGCCAGCAGCTTAAGGGGGACAGTTGAGTACTACGAGCAGTACTTC. The encoded protein is CASSLRGTVEYYEQYF.